One TCR beta chain is described in this entry. Its antigen target is currently unknown. Per-nucleotide qualities are absent, and no much larger clonotype sits a single base away. Set within a cohort of healthcare workers in London, UK, this nested case-control study involved weekly PCR testing of nasopharyngeal swabs along with blood sampling. Healthcare workers were recruited during the week of the UK lockdown, between 23 and 31 March 2020, and followed weekly for up to roughly 15 weeks. The record originates from a study of early T cells in non-severe SARS-CoV-2 infection (dated by TCRdb to about 2021). Regarding the research as a whole: Bulk RNA from unsorted whole blood was used for TCR sequencing, so alpha and beta chains could not be paired.

Results and caveats for the whole study, not just this receptor: VDJdb matching was skewed toward anti-spike CD8 responses, so virus-specific expansions were likely underestimated and private and CD4 specificities were missed.

The library was generated by 5' RACE. The data were produced on a NextSeq 500. The TCR library protocol attached unique molecular identifiers to individual cDNA molecules to correct for sequencing error and PCR bias. TCR alpha and beta chains were both sequenced, and the abundances of alpha and beta sequences in each sample were closely correlated with each other. Turning to the authors' computational methods: V gene, J gene and CDR3 annotation of TCR sequences was performed with Decombinator V4. Expanded TCRs were defined as changing significantly between any two time points under a Poisson model with p below 0.0001. TCR abundances were normalised to the total number of TCRs sequenced per sample and were expressed as counts per million. MAIT TCRs were defined by TRAV1-2 paired with TRAJ12, TRAJ20 or TRAJ33, and iNKT TCRs by TRAV10 paired with TRAJ18. VDJdb, accessed 1 November 2021, was searched for CMV, EBV and SARS-CoV-2 annotated TCRs, with TCRs annotated for multiple antigens excluded. TCRdb cleaned the public reads at Q25 with fastp, built clones with MiXCR and kept in-frame beta chains. Rows matching on CDR3 protein sequence are summarized as one entry with the most common DNA and genes. These V and J calls rely on TCRdb rather than the paper's analysis. This sample lists 35,000 to 50,000 distinct CDR3 sequences; approximately 7.1% were detected once. Around 4.5% of the sample goes to the ten largest clones.

Looking up the germline V gene yields CDR1 SQVTM and CDR2 ANQGSEA. Trimmed from V: 4 bases; trimmed from J: 5 bases; junction bases lacking a gene match: 7. Including cysteine and phenylalanine, the CDR3 has 13 amino acids. Only the CDR3 DNA stays, 39 bases, in frame from base 1. This chain joins TRBV29-1 to TRBJ2-7; the central 8 bases match TRBD1. The clonotype comes from an adult who was a healthcare worker with PCR-confirmed SARS-CoV-2 infection or an uninfected control (not recorded which). Sequencing used whole blood. The nucleotide sequence is TGCAGCGTTGCCGGGCTGGACAGGGACGAGCAGTACTTC. Its product reads: CSVAGLDRDEQYF.